This entry is about one T cell receptor beta chain. The PCR made use of 60 Vbeta and 13 Jbeta primers. Clones were read by immunoSEQ multiplex PCR, and TCRdb kept only the in-frame ones, dropping some. The sample yields 200,000 to 250,000 clones, 80% to 90% seen once. At the time of sampling, donors were nominally healthy, though unrecorded immune exposures were likely. The sample belongs to a study of cytomegalovirus exposure and HLA in healthy donors. About the research overall: The study's early data release held roughly 90 million unique TCRs from HLA-typed donors.

Germline-derived CDR1 and CDR2 are SEHNR and FQNEAQ (reference sequence). Unmatched junction bases numbered 15, after V lost 8 bases and J lost 0 bases. CDR3 length equals 18 residues. The sequenced sample was PBMCs. The sequence came from a woman aged 18-35 years in good health and CMV-seronegative. V and J are TRBV7-9 and TRBJ1-5; 8 nucleotides agree with TRBD1. The CDR3 coding sequence is TGTGCCAGCGGCAAGACAGGGGATCCCATTTATAGCAATCAGCCCCAGCATTTT. Protein product: CASGKTGDPIYSNQPQHF.